Listed below are T cell receptor beta chains from one sample, sequenced in a study of identical twins. TCRdb called the 5' RACE reads again in MiXCR, with one record for every CDR3 protein. Among more than 1.5 million distinct CDR3 sequences listed, around 33% were seen once. The sequencing sample was made of cord blood. The receptors derive from a newborn girl in good health. The conserved cysteine and the conserved F or W are not part of the CDR3 here. A D gene is named only where the DNA matches it firmly.

j_call: TRBJ1-5; d_call: .; v_call: TRBV6-7; cdr3_aa: ASSYSNSSNQPQH
j_call: TRBJ1-6; d_call: TRBD1; v_call: TRBV6-1; cdr3_aa: ASSEGKGARSPLH
j_call: TRBJ1-4; d_call: .; v_call: TRBV20-1; cdr3_aa: SASNGVEKLF
j_call: TRBJ2-3; d_call: TRBD2; v_call: TRBV5-1; cdr3_aa: ASSLDLAGGRADTQY
j_call: TRBJ1-5; d_call: .; v_call: TRBV28; cdr3_aa: ASSLTGSSYQPQH
j_call: TRBJ2-7; d_call: TRBD2; v_call: TRBV2; cdr3_aa: ASSEGLVHEQY
j_call: TRBJ2-7; d_call: .; v_call: TRBV12-3/TRBV12-4; cdr3_aa: ASSLTGEGYEQY
j_call: TRBJ2-1; d_call: TRBD2; v_call: TRBV4-1; cdr3_aa: ASSQTSDNEQF
j_call: TRBJ2-7; d_call: .; v_call: TRBV6-6; cdr3_aa: ASSYEAPEQY
j_call: TRBJ2-5; d_call: TRBD1; v_call: TRBV28; cdr3_aa: ASREDRVLQETQY
j_call: TRBJ1-5; d_call: .; v_call: TRBV20-1; cdr3_aa: SAHRERNQPQH
j_call: TRBJ2-5; d_call: .; v_call: TRBV27; cdr3_aa: ASNMVQGFTETQY
j_call: TRBJ2-3; d_call: TRBD2; v_call: TRBV7-2; cdr3_aa: ASSLGLAALSDTQY
j_call: TRBJ2-3; d_call: .; v_call: TRBV5-1; cdr3_aa: ASSLGGPADTQY
j_call: TRBJ2-1; d_call: TRBD1; v_call: TRBV20-1; cdr3_aa: SARDHRGRYNEQF
j_call: TRBJ2-3; d_call: .; v_call: TRBV20-1; cdr3_aa: SARGVNRGGIRGTDTQY
j_call: TRBJ2-4; d_call: .; v_call: TRBV28; cdr3_aa: ASSHLPLRKWDKNIQY
j_call: TRBJ2-7; d_call: .; v_call: TRBV30; cdr3_aa: AWSADNYEQY
j_call: TRBJ2-7; d_call: .; v_call: TRBV5-1; cdr3_aa: ASSRQDGAYEQY
j_call: TRBJ1-2; d_call: TRBD1; v_call: TRBV3-1; cdr3_aa: ASSQEAGGYGYT
j_call: TRBJ1-2; d_call: .; v_call: TRBV5-8; cdr3_aa: ASSLGRISGYT
j_call: TRBJ2-1; d_call: TRBD2; v_call: TRBV3-1; cdr3_aa: ASSPLAGGPINEQF
j_call: TRBJ2-1; d_call: .; v_call: TRBV7-2; cdr3_aa: ASSLRGGARNNEQF
j_call: TRBJ2-5; d_call: TRBD2; v_call: TRBV10-3; cdr3_aa: AISEGTKNEQY
j_call: TRBJ1-4; d_call: .; v_call: TRBV25-1; cdr3_aa: ASSGHLGQGEKLF
j_call: TRBJ2-7; d_call: .; v_call: TRBV20-1; cdr3_aa: SASLQRYEQY
j_call: TRBJ2-5; d_call: TRBD2; v_call: TRBV9; cdr3_aa: ASSATSGAFQETQY
j_call: TRBJ2-5; d_call: TRBD2; v_call: TRBV27; cdr3_aa: ASSLRGLAGRETQY
j_call: TRBJ2-1; d_call: .; v_call: TRBV20-1; cdr3_aa: SARAGPIYNEQF
j_call: TRBJ2-7; d_call: .; v_call: TRBV11-1; cdr3_aa: ASSFGVGGLTYEQY
j_call: TRBJ1-2; d_call: .; v_call: TRBV5-1; cdr3_aa: ASSLGWNYGYT